This T cell receptor (beta chain) was identified in a study of regulatory T cells in long-lasting Graves disease (dated by TCRdb to the early 2020s). Some background on the complete study: Antithyroid drugs had been taken for less than 3 months by newly diagnosed Graves' disease patients. This study used TCR sequencing and RNA sequencing of peripheral blood to compare persistent Graves' disease patients against newly diagnosed Graves' disease patients. The study took place in China and was registered as a clinical trial. TCR sequencing covered 13 persistent and 20 newly diagnosed Graves' disease patients, some 35 samples in total.

Broad study findings and their caveats: The authors noted that the small sample size was a limitation that may lower accuracy. Sequencing and analysis were limited to the TCR beta chain. Patients with persistent disease shared more public clonotypes (around 2,500) than newly diagnosed patients did (966). Compared with newly diagnosed patients, persistent Graves' disease patients had lower TCR Shannon entropy and fewer highly expanded clones, which suggests clonal expansion. The study examined only peripheral blood because the primary lesion, thyroid tissue, could not be accessed.

This clonotype showed up many times. There is no known antigen for this receptor. Nothing much larger sits one base from this clone, and base qualities are not available. Library method: multiplex PCR. Sequenced on an Illumina HiSeq 4000. TCR beta libraries were built with iRepertoire HTBI primers and Arm-PCR amplification of CDR3 regions. Before sequencing, the PCR products went through gel purification. Per the original workflow: Across samples, roughly 60 TRBV and 14 TRBJ segments were identified and used for gene usage analysis of CDR3 amino acid clonotypes. COPE and FqMerger were used to merge filtered high-quality paired reads into contigs. BLAST was used to align contigs to IMGT TRBV, TRBD and TRBJ reference genes, and CDR3 was defined according to IMGT. Clonotypes above 0.1% frequency were classified as highly expanded clones. Repertoire diversity was measured by Shannon entropy, and V-J evenness by the Gini coefficient. Clonotypes shared by more than one individual were considered public. Starting from the raw public reads, TCRdb applied fastp trimming at Q25, assembled clones with MiXCR and retained in-frame beta chains. Here each entry gathers all rows of one CDR3 protein and keeps the most common genes and DNA. TCRdb, not the authors, supplied the V and J calls. This sample gives under 700,000 distinct CDR3 sequences in total; about 16% of them show up just once. The ten largest clones capture 20% to 30% of the sample.

The time point tag for this specimen amounts to: newly diagnosed GD, antithyroid drugs for less than 3 months. RNA was extracted from PBMCs in TRIzol for both TCR sequencing and RNA sequencing. The diagnosis of Graves' disease followed American Thyroid Association guidelines. Recruitment of patients was carried out at an endocrinology department in Xi'an, China. Each patient gave about 9.1 milliliters of peripheral blood, collected in an EDTA anticoagulant tube. Ficoll Paque Plus density gradient separation was used to isolate PBMCs, and no additional T cell sorting was done. An Agilent 2100 Bioanalyzer and agarose gel were used to assess RNA quality, and a NanoDrop 2000 was used to measure RNA concentration. The sample was also linked to a second study, of T cells in Graves' hyperthyroidism and ophthalmopathy. Per the second study: Graves' hyperthyroidism was defined as stable when no progression to ophthalmopathy occurred over 18 months of follow-up. Hyperthyroidism patients were newly diagnosed, with disease duration under 2 months, and aged 18 to 65 years. Patients with uncontrolled infections, other autoimmune diseases, pregnancy or lactation were excluded. Diagnoses relied on clinical symptoms, serum thyroxine and TRAb, thyroid ultrasound and orbital computed tomography. The first round of RT-PCR for the TCR CDR3 was performed with the HTBI primer set and the Qiagen OneStep RT-PCR kit. Most expanded thyroid clonotypes (frequency above 0.001) were also found in blood, which suggests that blood repertoires may mirror thyroid immune responses. Ophthalmopathy was separated from stable hyperthyroidism by a 13 V-J signature model, with approximately 90% sensitivity and roughly 84% specificity obtained in cross-validation and 80%/75% obtained in testing. In validation, the model predicted progression to ophthalmopathy a median of 6.5 months before onset, with 65% to 71% sensitivity and about 72% specificity. A discovery cohort of about 96 patients, 43 with Graves' ophthalmopathy and about 58 with stable Graves' hyperthyroidism, was used to find distinguishing TCR V-J signatures. Prospective prediction of ophthalmopathy was tested in an independent validation cohort consisting of some 20 hyperthyroidism patients and some 15 patients who later progressed to ophthalmopathy. The approximately 90 discovery patients were divided at random into training and test sets in a 7:3 ratio. In addition, the study compared T-cell repertoires in thyroid tissue and in blood from about 6 Graves' hyperthyroidism patients. After blood sampling, hyperthyroidism patients were treated with methimazole at a starting dose of 30 mg daily, and ophthalmopathy patients were treated with high-dose intravenous methylprednisolone. Libraries were constructed in a second round of multiplex PCR, after which size selection and purification were performed. Paired-end sequencing of the libraries was performed with 100 bp reads on an Illumina HiSeq2000. SOAPnuke was used to process the raw data, throwing out any read that contained adapters or uncalled bases, had a mean Phred below 15, or lacked an exact constant-primer or identifier match. COPE v1.2.5 was used to merge the high-quality paired reads, and each unique nucleotide sequence was defined as a clonotype. Clonotypes were aligned to IMGT TRBV, TRBD and TRBJ reference segments using MiTCR v1.1. The analysis was restricted to V-J combinations with a frequency above 0.0001, which together covered 99.2% of the repertoires. A TCS score was defined as the ratio of F50 (clonal expansion) to E x V (chaos), with BLOSUM62-based TCRdist applied between CDR3 peptides within each V-J. Welch's t-statistics and random forest reduced approximately 520 V-J features to roughly 13, which were used in a naive Bayes classifier (R e1071). Sample size was not statistically predetermined, and blinding of investigators to group allocation was not performed. The paper reports TCR Vbeta CDR3 sequencing of some 140 peripheral blood samples: under 45 ophthalmopathy, fewer than 80 hyperthyroidism and around 17 progressor patients.

This clonotype was obtained from a woman aged 35 to 60 with Graves disease. Donor details come from another sample of the same person, matched by shared clones. Sequenced material: peripheral blood mononuclear cells (PBMCs), taken at new diagnosis, from a patient treated with antithyroid drugs.

The nucleotide sequence is TGTGCCAGCACCTCCCATAGCACTGTGGGCTCCTACGAGCAGTACTTC. This codes for CASTSHSTVGSYEQYF. The chain is assembled from TRBV28 and TRBJ2-7, with the D gene not confidently named. Trimming takes 7 bases from V and 0 bases from J, and the germline ends sit 19 bases apart. The germline V gene yields MDHEN for CDR1 and SYDVKM for CDR2. Inclusive of the bounding cysteine and phenylalanine, the CDR3 is 16 residues long. The entry retains the CDR3 DNA only, 48 bases that are in frame from base 1.